These 13 T cell receptor beta chains were all obtained from the same sample, sequenced in a study of T cell repertoires in cytomegalovirus infection. A single record per CDR3 protein comes from TCRdb applying MiXCR to the reads. The sample carries some 800,000 distinct CDR3 sequences, around a third recorded once. No cognate antigen is known for these TCRs. This specimen consisted of cultured CD8+ T cells from PBMCs, obtained from culture after CMV antigen stimulation. These receptors came from a human donor in good health (CMV status not recorded). Some clones in this sample may be carry-over from other donors' samples.

In this sample, this clonotype turned up a few times. The chain is built from TRBV29-1 and TRBJ2-3; 10 bases agree with TRBD2. The CDR3 extends over 17 amino acids. The germline CDR1 and CDR2 sequences are SQVTM and ANQGSEA. V lost 3 bases to trimming and J lost 2 bases; unmatched junction nucleotides: 11. The CDR3 coding sequence is TGCAGCGTTGATGCGCTTATAGCGGGGGGCCCCACAGATACGCAGTATTTT. This translates into CSVDALIAGGPTDTQYF.

This clonotype was detected many times. V gene TRBV6-1 combines with J gene TRBJ2-5; D assignment may be TRBD1 or TRBD2 (6 bases each). This CDR3 has 21 residues. V dropped 8 bases and J dropped 5 bases, with 39 bases sitting between them. Germline V CDR1 and CDR2: MNHNS, SASEGT. The CDR3 loop reads CASAGQGSSGLGKGLEETQYF. The DNA of the CDR3 is TGTGCCAGCGCGGGACAAGGGTCGTCGGGACTGGGAAAGGGGTTAGAGGAGACCCAGTACTTC.

This chain links TRBV9 with TRBJ1-2; D is unresolved. Germline V gene sequence: CDR1 SGDLS, CDR2 YYNGEE. The CDR3 totals 17 residues. Trimming shortened V by 0 bases and J by 5 bases, and 20 bases separated the two germline ends. CDR3 sequence reads: CASSVDPERRGGYGYTF. The CDR3, as DNA: TGTGCCAGCAGCGTAGACCCAGAGAGACGGGGTGGATATGGCTACACCTTC.

This clonotype appeared a few times. The V gene is TRBV5-1, the J gene TRBJ2-2; maybe TRBD2 (6 bases). V lost 1 base to trimming and J lost 2 bases, with 21 bases between them. The CDR3 is made up of 19 amino acids. Germline V gives CDR1 SGHRS, CDR2 YFSETQ. The CDR3 spells CASSLHGGADPINTGELFF. The CDR3 region has the DNA TGCGCCAGCAGCTTGCATGGAGGGGCGGACCCGATTAACACCGGGGAGCTGTTTTTT.

The rearrangement uses TRBV12-3 or TRBV12-4 and TRBJ2-5, with D tentatively TRBD1 (6 bases). There are 13 residues in the CDR3. With 4 bases removed from V and 5 bases from J, the gap between germline ends came to 11 bases. CDR3 amino acids: CASSYRVWETQYF. CDR3 DNA: TGTGCCAGCAGTTACAGGGTGTGGGAGACCCAGTACTTC.

This chain links TRBV12-3 or TRBV12-4 with TRBJ1-5; D remains ambiguous. V shed 1 base and J shed 2 bases, with 6 bases lying between them. CDR3 length: 14 amino acids. The CDR3 sequence: CASSLGYGNQPQHF. The CDR3 DNA follows: TGTGCCAGCAGTTTAGGGTACGGCAATCAGCCCCAGCATTTT.

This chain uses TRBV28 with TRBJ2-5, with 9 bases fitting TRBD2. Germline loops: CDR1 MDHEN, CDR2 SYDVKM. The CDR3 runs to 15 residues. The trim removed 7 bases at V and 1 base at J, leaving 7 bases unmatched. The CDR3 sequence: CASINSGGRQETQYF. The CDR3 region has the DNA TGTGCCAGCATTAATAGCGGGGGCCGCCAAGAGACCCAGTACTTC.

V is TRBV12-5 and J is TRBJ1-1; D unresolved. V dropped 4 bases and J dropped 0 bases, with 9 bases sitting between them. The CDR3 consists of 14 residues. Germline loops: CDR1 LGHNT, CDR2 FRNRAP. The CDR3 coding sequence is TGTGCTAGTGGTTACCTCGGGGTGAACACTGAAGCTTTCTTT. Translated: CASGYLGVNTEAFF.

The chain joins TRBV7-6 to TRBJ1-1, with no clear D. In germline, CDR1 is SGHVS, CDR2 FNYEAQ. The CDR3 is 12 amino acids. V gave up 10 bases and J gave up 1 base, with 10 bases separating them. The CDR3 protein is CAIQYSNTEAFF. CDR3 in DNA: TGTGCCATACAGTACTCGAACACTGAAGCTTTCTTT.

This chain connects TRBV6-5 to TRBJ2-7; D assignment may be TRBD1 or TRBD2 (5 bases each). The V gene's germline CDR1 is MNHEY and CDR2 SVGAGI. CDR3 size: 15 residues. Trimming shortened V by 0 bases and J by 2 bases, and 11 bases separated the two germline ends. CDR3 sequence reads: CASSYSGASAYEQYF. The CDR3, as DNA: TGTGCCAGCAGTTACTCCGGGGCCAGTGCCTACGAGCAGTACTTC.

This clonotype was found a few times. In DNA form, the CDR3 reads TGTGCCAGCAGCTTAGTGACAGGGGTCTACAATGAGCAGTTCTTC. It is translated as CASSLVTGVYNEQFF. This chain joins TRBV7-8 and TRBJ2-1; 8 bases are a match to TRBD1. Germline V lookup: CDR1 SGHVS, CDR2 FQNEAQ. The CDR3 sequence is 15 residues long. V trimming: 1 base; J trimming: 3 bases; junction bases outside the gene matches: 2.

The sample holds many counts of this clonotype. The chain is built from TRBV7-8 and TRBJ1-5, with unresolved D. There are 14 residues in the CDR3. V was clipped by 5 bases and J by 5 bases, with 13 bases between them. The germline V gene encodes CDR1 SGHVS and CDR2 FQNEAQ. CDR3 region: CASSPDTGYQPQHF. The CDR3 nucleotides are TGTGCCAGCAGCCCCGACACCGGTTATCAGCCCCAGCATTTT.

Remarks on this clonotype: A much larger clone differs by one base, so this may be a read error. The chain carries TRBV7-2 and TRBJ2-5; a possible D gene is TRBD1 (5 bases). The CDR3 runs to 14 residues. Germline CDR1 is SGHTA and CDR2 is FQGNSA. Written as DNA, the CDR3 is TGTGCCAGCAGATTAGTTGGTAGGGGAGAGACCCAGTACTTC. Translated, it gives CASRLVGRGETQYF. The variable domain in full, completed from reference TRBV7-2 and TRBJ2-5, reads GAGVSQSPSNKVTEKGKDVELRCDPISGHTALYWYRQSLGQGLEFLIYFQGNSAPDKSGLPSDRFSAERTGGSVSTLTIQRTQQEDSAVYLCASRLVGRGETQYFGPGTRLLVL.